This TCR beta chain was sequenced in a study of cytomegalovirus exposure and HLA in healthy donors. Primers for the PCR totalled 60 Vbeta and 13 Jbeta. Measured with immunoSEQ multiplex PCR; TCRdb has only the in-frame clones, and not every one. The repertoire holds around 120,000 clones, with about 74% as singletons. The CDR3 consists of 14 residues. J lost 5 bases, V lost 0 bases, and 5 bases had no gene match. Looked up from germline, CDR1 is GTSNPN and CDR2 is SVGIG (reference sequence). The sequenced sample was PBMCs. The TCR sequence derives from a man younger than 40 in good health and CMV-seronegative. The J gene is TRBJ2-5, the V gene TRBV30, with 8 bases identical to TRBD2. The CDR3 protein is CAWSVGRGAETQYF. CDR3 DNA sequence: TGTGCCTGGAGTGTAGGGCGGGGGGCTGAGACCCAGTACTTC.